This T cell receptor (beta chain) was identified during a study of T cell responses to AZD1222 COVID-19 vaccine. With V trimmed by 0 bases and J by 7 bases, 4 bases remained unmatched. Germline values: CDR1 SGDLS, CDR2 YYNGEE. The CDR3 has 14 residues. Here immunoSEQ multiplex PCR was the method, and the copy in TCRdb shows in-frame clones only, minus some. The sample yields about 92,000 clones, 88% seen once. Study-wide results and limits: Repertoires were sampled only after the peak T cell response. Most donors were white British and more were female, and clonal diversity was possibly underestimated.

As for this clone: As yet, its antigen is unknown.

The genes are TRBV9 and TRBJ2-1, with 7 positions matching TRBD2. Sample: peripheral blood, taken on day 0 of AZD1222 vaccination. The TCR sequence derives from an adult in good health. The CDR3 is CASSVALAVNEQFF. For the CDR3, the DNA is TGTGCCAGCAGCGTAGCTCTAGCGGTGAATGAGCAGTTCTTC.